Described below is a single T cell receptor beta chain sequence and its context. The RNA input was roughly 0.45 to 1 ug, and it was reverse transcribed with random hexamers. Amplification of TCR beta CDR3 spanned 54 Vbeta and 13 Jbeta via immunoSEQ multiplex PCR. TCRdb independently ran MiXCR on the immunoSEQ multiplex PCR reads; one entry per CDR3 protein. The sample has fewer than 200,000 distinct CDR3 sequences; 90% to 95% are singletons. This record belongs to a study of CD8 T cells in Susac syndrome. Peripheral blood CD8+ and CD4+ T cells were profiled by TCR beta sequencing. TEMRA cells were FACS-enriched, and CD8+ and CD4+ T cells were isolated negatively. This sequence originates from a human donor with Susac syndrome. Sequenced: CD4+ T cells from PBMCs.

The CDR3 reads CATSDRTGLGGYTF. DNA of the CDR3: TGTGCCACCAGTGACCGGACAGGGCTCGGGGGCTACACCTTC. V is TRBV24-1 and J is TRBJ1-2, with TRBD1 identical over 8 bases. Germline V CDR1 and CDR2: KGHDR, SFDVKD. The CDR3 loop spans 14 amino acids. Germline trimming cut 4 bases from V and 8 bases from J; bases unmatched to any gene: 8.